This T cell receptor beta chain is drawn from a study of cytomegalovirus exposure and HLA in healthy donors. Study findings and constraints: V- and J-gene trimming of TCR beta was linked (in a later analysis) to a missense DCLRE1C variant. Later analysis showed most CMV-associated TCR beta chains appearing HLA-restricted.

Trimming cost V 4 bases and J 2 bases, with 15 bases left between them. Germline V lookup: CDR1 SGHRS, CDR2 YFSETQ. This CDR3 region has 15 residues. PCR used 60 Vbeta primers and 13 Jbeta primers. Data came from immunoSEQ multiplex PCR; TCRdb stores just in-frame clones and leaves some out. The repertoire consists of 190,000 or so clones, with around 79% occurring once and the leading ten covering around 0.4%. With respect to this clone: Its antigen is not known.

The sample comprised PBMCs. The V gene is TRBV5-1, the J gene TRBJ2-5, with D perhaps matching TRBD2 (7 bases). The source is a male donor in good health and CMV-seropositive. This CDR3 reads CASSGGGLRQETQYF. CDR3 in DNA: TGCGCCAGCAGCGGGGGGGGCCTAAGGCAAGAGACCCAGTACTTC.